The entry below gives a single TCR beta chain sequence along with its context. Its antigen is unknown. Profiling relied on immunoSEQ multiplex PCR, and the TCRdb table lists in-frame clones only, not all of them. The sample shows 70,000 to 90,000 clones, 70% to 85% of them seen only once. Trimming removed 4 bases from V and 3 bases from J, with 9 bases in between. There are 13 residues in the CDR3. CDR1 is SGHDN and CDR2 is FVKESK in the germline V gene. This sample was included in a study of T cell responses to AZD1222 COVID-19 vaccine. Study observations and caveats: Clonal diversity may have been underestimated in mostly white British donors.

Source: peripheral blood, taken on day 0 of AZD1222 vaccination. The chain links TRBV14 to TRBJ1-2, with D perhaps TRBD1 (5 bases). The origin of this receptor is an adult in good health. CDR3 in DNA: TGTGCCAGCAGCCTGGACATGGACTATGGCTACACCTTC. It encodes CASSLDMDYGYTF.